These T cell receptor beta chains were read from a single sample in a study of human T cells and chemical hapten exposure. Via MiXCR, TCRdb re-called the RACE reads, giving one row per CDR3 protein. The sample records roughly 60,000 distinct CDR3 sequences, 9.5% to 15% being singletons. Material: whole blood, obtained in connection with sensitization to the hapten diphenylcyclopropenone (DPC). These receptors were obtained from a man aged 30-40 years with alopecia areata. Some clones in this sample may be carry-over from other donors' samples. The CDR3 runs from the conserved cysteine through the conserved F or W. D genes are given only for firm matches. The size field is filled for only some rows; it gives once, few, many or a size class.

clone size	D gene	V gene	J gene	CDR3 DNA	CDR3 protein
-	TRBD2	TRBV24-1	TRBJ2-1	TGTGCCACCAGTGATGGGAGTTTCCGCGGGAGTTCCAATGAGCAGTTCTTC	CATSDGSFRGSSNEQFF
-	-	TRBV20-1	TRBJ1-4	TGCAGTGCCCCCTCGGCGGGGGCGCGTTCTAATGAAAAACTGTTTTTT	CSAPSAGARSNEKLFF
once	-	TRBV9	TRBJ2-5	TGTGCTAGCAGCGCCGGGACCCAAGAGACCCAGTACTTC	CASSAGTQETQYF
few	-	TRBV3-1	TRBJ1-3	TGTGCCAGCTCCGGGTCTTTCTCTGGAAACACCATATATTTT	CASSGSFSGNTIYF
many	-	TRBV29-1	TRBJ2-4	TGCAGCGTTGGAAGGGGTACGGGCATTCAGTACTTC	CSVGRGTGIQYF
few	-	TRBV6-2/TRBV6-3	TRBJ2-2	TGTGCCAGCAGTCAAGGATCGGGCACCGGGGAGCTGTTTTTT	CASSQGSGTGELFF
many	-	TRBV18	TRBJ1-2	TGTGCCAGCTCTCAAGACAGAGGAGCTAACTATGGCTACACCTTC	CASSQDRGANYGYTF
many	-	TRBV3-1	TRBJ1-5	TGTGCCAGCAGCCAAGGAGAAAATCAGCCCCAGCATTTT	CASSQGENQPQHF
-	-	TRBV29-1	TRBJ2-2	TGCAGCGTTTCGGGAACCGGGGAGCTGTTTTTT	CSVSGTGELFF
few	-	TRBV20-1	TRBJ2-4	TGCAGTGCTAGAGATAATCGGGGTTCGAAGAAAAACATTCAGTACTTC	CSARDNRGSKKNIQYF
few	-	TRBV5-6	TRBJ1-6	TGTGCCAGCTGGGCCGGGACGTCGAATTCACCCCTCCACTTT	CASWAGTSNSPLHF
many	-	TRBV20-1	TRBJ1-1	TGCAGTGCTATTCAGGCGGGCACTGAAGCTTTCTTT	CSAIQAGTEAFF
-	-	TRBV12-3/TRBV12-4	TRBJ2-3	TGTGCCAGCAGTTTCCAGGACTTCAGCACAGATACGCAGTATTTT	CASSFQDFSTDTQYF
many	TRBD2	TRBV27	TRBJ2-3	TGTGCCAGCAGTTTAGTAGCGGGGGGGCCGGATACGCAGTATTTT	CASSLVAGGPDTQYF
many	TRBD2	TRBV7-6	TRBJ2-1	TGTGCCAGCAGCTTAGGTAGCGGGGGGGCGGCTCGTTACAATGAGCAGTTCTTC	CASSLGSGGAARYNEQFF
many	-	TRBV5-4	TRBJ1-6	TGTGCCAGCAGCTTAGGGACCTACTCCGGCTCACCCCTCCACTTT	CASSLGTYSGSPLHF
few	-	TRBV7-2	TRBJ1-2	TGTGCCAGCAGCCAGGACCGATGGGCCTATGGCTACACCTTC	CASSQDRWAYGYTF
many	TRBD2	TRBV11-2	TRBJ2-7	TGTGCCAGCAGCAGTCGGGGGGGCCGTAGAAATTACGAGCAGTACTTC	CASSSRGGRRNYEQYF
-	-	TRBV7-8	TRBJ1-4	TGTGCCAGCAAGGGGGGTAATGAAAAACTGTTTTTT	CASKGGNEKLFF
few	TRBD1	TRBV4-2	TRBJ1-2	TGTGCCAGCAGCCAAGTTCCGACAGGGCACGCCTATGGCTACACCTTC	CASSQVPTGHAYGYTF
-	-	TRBV9	TRBJ2-7	TGTGCCAGCAGCGCCTCCGGGACGGCGAGCCCCTACGAGCAGTACTTC	CASSASGTASPYEQYF
-	-	TRBV3-1	TRBJ1-2	TGTGCCAGCAGCCGCCCGCAGGAAACCTATGGCTACACCTTC	CASSRPQETYGYTF
many	-	TRBV5-5	TRBJ2-7	TGTGCCAGCAGCTTGGACATCTCCTACGAGCAGTACTTC	CASSLDISYEQYF
-	TRBD1	TRBV6-1	TRBJ1-2	TGTGCCAGCAGCAACAGGGGTCAGTTCTATGGCTACACCTTC	CASSNRGQFYGYTF
-	-	TRBV29-1	TRBJ2-3	TGCAGCGTTCCCGGGCCCCTTTTT	CSVPGPLF
-	-	TRBV10-3	TRBJ1-2	TGTGCCACCCGGGAAAACTATGGCTACACCTTC	CATRENYGYTF
-	-	TRBV19	TRBJ2-4	TGTGCCAGTAGTATACTCGGCCCCCTCCAAGGCAAAAACATTCAGTACTTC	CASSILGPLQGKNIQYF
-	TRBD2	TRBV5-6	TRBJ2-5	TGTGCCAGCAGCTCCCTTAGCGGGGGGGAAGAGACCCAGTACTTC	CASSSLSGGEETQYF
-	TRBD1	TRBV9	TRBJ1-6	TGTGCCAGCAGCCCAGGGGGCGCCTCCTATAATTCACCCCTCCACTTT	CASSPGGASYNSPLHF
few	-	TRBV3-1	TRBJ1-2	TGTGCCAGCAGCCCCGTACTTATCTATGGCTACACCTTC	CASSPVLIYGYTF
few	TRBD1	TRBV4-3	TRBJ1-4	TGCGCCAGCAGCCAAGACGGACAGGCGTTTTCTGAAAAACTGTTTTTT	CASSQDGQAFSEKLFF
few	TRBD1	TRBV7-8	TRBJ1-2	TGTGCCAGCAGCGCGTTGACAGGGAAGACTAACTATGGCTACACCTTC	CASSALTGKTNYGYTF
many	TRBD1	TRBV6-2/TRBV6-3	TRBJ1-1	TGTGCCAGCAGGTACAGGGGTTCCATGAACACTGAAGCTTTCTTT	CASRYRGSMNTEAFF
many	-	TRBV5-1	TRBJ1-2	TGCGCCAGCAGCTCCGACAGGTACTCTGGCTACACCTTC	CASSSDRYSGYTF
few	-	TRBV6-1	TRBJ1-5	TGTGCCAGCAGTGAAGCGAAAATTAATCAGCCCCAGCATTTT	CASSEAKINQPQHF
-	TRBD1	TRBV4-1	TRBJ2-5	TGCGCCAGCAGCCAAGTGGGACAGGGGGTTTTGGAGACCCAGTACTTC	CASSQVGQGVLETQYF
many	-	TRBV7-6	TRBJ2-3	TGTGCCAGCAGCTTATCCCCCCGGGGGCTTGCCGCTGCAGATACGCAGTATTTT	CASSLSPRGLAAADTQYF
-	-	TRBV7-9	TRBJ1-1	TGTGCCAGCAGCCCCCTCGTCGGGAACACTGAAGCTTTCTTT	CASSPLVGNTEAFF
-	TRBD1	TRBV7-9	TRBJ2-4	TGTGCCAGCAGCCCGACAGGGGGAACCAAAAACATTCAGTACTTC	CASSPTGGTKNIQYF
many	TRBD1	TRBV28	TRBJ2-6	TGTGCCAGCAGTGCGATTACCTGGACAGGGGAAGCAGACGGGGCCAACGTCCTGACTTTC	CASSAITWTGEADGANVLTF
few	TRBD2	TRBV7-9	TRBJ2-2	TGTGCCAGCAGCTCGACGGAAAAGCGGGGCGCCACCGGGGAGCTGTTTTTT	CASSSTEKRGATGELFF
-	-	TRBV7-2	TRBJ2-7	TGTGCCAGCAGCCCAGGAGGACCTCCCTACGAGCAGTACTTC	CASSPGGPPYEQYF
many	TRBD2	TRBV7-8	TRBJ2-2	TGTGCCAGCAGTCCCTCGGGCGGGGGAGTCACCGGGGAGCTGTTTTTT	CASSPSGGGVTGELFF
many	-	TRBV11-2	TRBJ2-1	TGTGCCAGCAGCTTAGCAGGTACTATCGGTGAGCAGTTCTTC	CASSLAGTIGEQFF
many	-	TRBV3-1	TRBJ1-1	TGTGCCAGCAGCCAACAGGGAAACACTGAAGCTTTCTTT	CASSQQGNTEAFF
-	-	TRBV9	TRBJ2-7	TGTGCCAGCAGCGTAGATGGACTCAGCTCCTACGAGCAGTACTTC	CASSVDGLSSYEQYF
many	-	TRBV7-6	TRBJ1-2	TGTGCCAGCAGCTTGGAACAGACAGCCTCCTATGGCTACACCTTC	CASSLEQTASYGYTF
few	TRBD2	TRBV7-9	TRBJ2-3	TGTGCCAGCAGCTTAAGACTAGCGGGAGGGTCAGATACGCAGTATTTT	CASSLRLAGGSDTQYF